This T cell receptor beta chain was recorded in a study of blood T cell repertoires in COVID-19. Original methodology: Estimated nucleated cell counts came from reference gene primer amplification. Assay used: immunoSEQ multiplex PCR; TCRdb lists only in-frame clones, some missing. V, J and clone size are taken as reported in that table, and D and trimming were inferred from the DNA itself. This sample has a few hundred thousand clones, with 75% to 90% found just once. Germline V gives CDR1 SGHTA, CDR2 FQGNSA. V was clipped by 6 bases and J by 5 bases; unmatched bases: 8. The CDR3 is 15 residues long.

The sequenced sample was PBMCs or T cells enriched from blood (not recorded which). The rearrangement uses TRBV7-2 and TRBJ2-3; 10 bases align to TRBD2. The receptor comes from a man aged 25-45 years who had recovered from COVID-19. CDR3 bases: TGTGCCAGCAGGCCCCTAGCGGGGGCAAGAGATACGCAGTATTTT. This encodes CASRPLAGARDTQYF.